The rows below give T cell receptor beta chains drawn from one sample of a study of T cells in Graves' hyperthyroidism and ophthalmopathy. One entry per CDR3 protein results from TCRdb running MiXCR on the multiplex PCR reads. In the table there are 600,000 or so distinct CDR3 sequences, approximately 44% of which are singletons. Material: peripheral blood or thyroid tissue (not recorded which). The source of these receptors is a woman younger than 30 with Graves' hyperthyroidism. Each CDR3 is given with its conserved first and last residue. The D gene is left open where the match is weak. Clone size is shown for a subset of rows, as once, few, many or a class of expanded clone.

>TRBJ1-6|TRBV25-1|-|-
CASNPGPNSPLHF
TGTGCCAGCAATCCAGGGCCCAATTCACCCCTCCACTTT
>TRBJ1-4|TRBV2|few|-
CASSHGETNEKLFF
TGTGCCAGCAGTCACGGAGAGACTAATGAAAAACTGTTTTTT
>TRBJ2-6|TRBV7-9|many|TRBD1
CARNGQGASGANVLTF
TGTGCCAGAAACGGGCAGGGGGCGTCTGGGGCCAACGTCCTGACTTTC
>TRBJ1-1|TRBV2|many|-
CASRWTLGDTEAFF
TGTGCCAGCAGGTGGACACTAGGGGACACTGAAGCTTTCTTT
>TRBJ2-4|TRBV7-9|-|-
CASSLRSDIQYF
TGTGCCAGCAGCTTAAGGTCAGACATTCAGTACTTC
>TRBJ2-7|TRBV24-1|-|TRBD1
CATSDSRQGPSYEQYF
TGTGCCACCAGTGACTCCCGACAGGGGCCCTCCTACGAGCAGTACTTC
>TRBJ2-5|TRBV20-1|few|-
CSARDGHQTQETQYF
TGCAGTGCTAGAGATGGGCACCAAACCCAAGAGACCCAGTACTTC
>TRBJ2-7|TRBV7-2|few|TRBD2
CASSSGGRAVEQYF
TGTGCCAGCAGCTCAGGCGGGAGGGCCGTCGAGCAGTACTTC
>TRBJ1-2|TRBV29-1|-|TRBD1
CSLGTGGSYGYTF
TGCAGCCTGGGGACAGGGGGCAGCTATGGCTACACCTTC
>TRBJ1-6|TRBV5-4|-|-
CASSLTGARYNSPLHF
TGCGCCAGCAGCTTGACGGGGGCAAGGTATAATTCACCCCTCCACTTT
>TRBJ1-1|TRBV10-3|many|TRBD1
CAISESQGATNTEAFF
TGTGCCATCAGTGAGTCTCAGGGGGCCACAAACACTGAAGCTTTCTTT
>TRBJ1-6|TRBV20-1|-|-
CSARDPEDGTRSPLHF
TGCAGTGCTAGAGATCCCGAGGACGGGACGCGGTCACCCCTCCACTTT
>TRBJ2-6|TRBV2|many|-
CASSPGGSWRANVLTF
TGTGCCAGCAGCCCGGGCGGGTCTTGGAGGGCCAACGTCCTGACTTTC
>TRBJ2-3|TRBV5-4|-|-
CASSLDILAAADTQYF
TGTGCCAGCAGCTTGGACATTCTAGCAGCGGCAGATACGCAGTATTTT
>TRBJ1-2|TRBV29-1|-|TRBD1
CSVERGTDNYGYTF
TGCAGCGTTGAAAGGGGGACAGATAACTATGGCTACACCTTC
>TRBJ1-2|TRBV29-1|-|TRBD1
CSVEDSPFTGGNGYGYTF
TGCAGCGTTGAAGACTCCCCGTTTACAGGGGGCAATGGCTATGGCTACACCTTC
>TRBJ1-3|TRBV7-9|-|TRBD1
CASSLATGSSSGNTIYF
TGTGCCAGCAGCTTAGCGACAGGGTCGTCCTCTGGAAACACCATATATTTT
>TRBJ1-2|TRBV15|-|-
CATSEQGYGYTF
TGTGCCACCAGCGAACAGGGCTATGGCTACACCTTC
>TRBJ1-2|TRBV2|few|-
CASSYAGNYGYTF
TGTGCCAGCAGTTACGCAGGGAACTATGGCTACACCTTC
>TRBJ2-5|TRBV29-1|-|TRBD2
CSVVWTSAKYQEAQYF
TGCAGCGTTGTCTGGACTAGCGCGAAGTACCAAGAGGCCCAGTACTTC
>TRBJ2-7|TRBV6-4|-|TRBD1
CASSQGASMYEQYF
TGTGCCAGCAGCCAGGGGGCAAGCATGTACGAGCAGTACTTC
>TRBJ2-7|TRBV7-9|-|-
CASSQDRSGTLYEQYF
TGTGCCAGCAGCCAAGATCGTTCAGGCACGTTATACGAGCAGTACTTC
>TRBJ1-5|TRBV2|-|-
CASQDGQPFNQPQHF
TGTGCCAGCCAGGATGGACAGCCGTTTAATCAGCCCCAGCATTTT
>TRBJ2-7|TRBV20-1|many|TRBD2
CSAFGGSEEQYF
TGCAGTGCGTTCGGCGGGAGTGAGGAGCAGTACTTC
>TRBJ2-2|TRBV5-1|-|-
CASKRVPMNTGELFF
TGCGCCAGCAAGAGGGTACCGATGAACACCGGGGAGCTGTTTTTT
>TRBJ2-7|TRBV7-2|many|-
CASSLHTGLTYEQYF
TGTGCCAGCAGCTTACATACAGGCCTGACCTACGAGCAGTACTTC
>TRBJ1-1|TRBV20-1|few|-
CSARKDGNTEAFF
TGCAGTGCTCGGAAGGACGGGAACACTGAAGCTTTCTTT
>TRBJ1-1|TRBV19|-|-
CASRKGMNTEAFF
TGTGCCAGTAGAAAAGGGATGAACACTGAAGCTTTCTTT
>TRBJ1-2|TRBV25-1|-|-
CASQWGSNPSYGYTF
TGTGCCAGCCAGTGGGGTAGTAACCCTTCTTATGGCTACACCTTC
>TRBJ2-3|TRBV24-1|-|-
CATSAGGGSSTDTQYF
TGTGCCACCAGTGCAGGGGGCGGGAGCAGCACAGATACGCAGTATTTT
>TRBJ2-7|TRBV29-1|-|-
CSVMDGTRLPYEQYF
TGCAGCGTGATGGACGGGACAAGGCTACCTTACGAGCAGTACTTC
>TRBJ1-2|TRBV12-3/TRBV12-4|many|-
CASSVARGGYTF
TGTGCCAGCAGCGTGGCCAGGGGTGGCTACACCTTC
>TRBJ1-2|TRBV12-3/TRBV12-4|-|-
CASSYRVAGNGYTF
TGTGCCAGCAGCTACAGGGTAGCGGGCAATGGCTACACCTTC
>TRBJ1-5|TRBV20-1|few|-
CSASGHSNQPQHF
TGCAGTGCTAGTGGCCATAGCAATCAGCCCCAGCATTTT
>TRBJ1-2|TRBV29-1|-|TRBD1
CSVERTGQGYTF
TGCAGCGTTGAGCGGACAGGACAAGGCTACACCTTC
>TRBJ2-7|TRBV20-1|-|-
CSARPEQYF
TGCAGTGCTAGACCCGAGCAGTACTTC
>TRBJ2-7|TRBV7-6|-|TRBD2
CAGSSELGTSGWYEQYF
TGTGCCGGCAGCTCCGAGCTAGGGACTAGCGGGTGGTACGAGCAGTACTTC
>TRBJ1-2|TRBV7-9|-|-
CASSLAPGTTNYGYTF
TGTGCCAGCAGCCTAGCCCCCGGGACAACTAACTATGGCTACACCTTC
>TRBJ2-1|TRBV2|-|TRBD2
CASGRATEQFF
TGTGCTAGCGGGAGGGCCACTGAGCAGTTCTTC
>TRBJ2-7|TRBV15|-|TRBD2
CATSRGTSGRSYEQYF
TGTGCCACCAGCAGAGGGACTAGCGGGAGGTCCTACGAGCAGTACTTC
>TRBJ1-5|TRBV20-1|-|-
CSQGWDQPQHF
TGCAGCCAAGGATGGGATCAGCCCCAGCATTTT
>TRBJ2-5|TRBV7-9|many|-
CASSLSGRETQYF
TGTGCCAGCAGCCTGTCGGGCCGCGAGACCCAGTACTTC
>TRBJ1-5|TRBV2|-|-
CASSWGGESNQPQHF
TGTGCCAGCAGTTGGGGGGGAGAGAGCAATCAGCCCCAGCATTTT
>TRBJ2-7|TRBV7-8|few|-
CASSLVGTGVGYF
TGTGCCAGCAGCTTGGTCGGGACGGGGGTAGGGTACTTC
>TRBJ2-2|TRBV24-1|few|TRBD2
CATSDASGGNTGELFF
TGTGCCACCAGTGATGCTAGCGGAGGGAACACCGGGGAGCTGTTTTTT
>TRBJ1-5|TRBV7-2|many|-
CASSLSGVSNQPQHF
TGTGCCAGCAGCTTGTCGGGGGTGAGCAATCAGCCCCAGCATTTT
>TRBJ1-1|TRBV10-3|-|-
CAISAERGTEAFF
TGTGCCATCAGTGCGGAGCGGGGGACTGAAGCTTTCTTT
>TRBJ1-2|TRBV15|-|-
CATSRTGNQGGYTF
TGTGCCACCAGCAGGACCGGGAACCAAGGCGGCTACACCTTC
>TRBJ1-3|TRBV10-3|-|-
CAIEGGTGNTIYF
TGTGCCATCGAAGGGGGGACTGGAAACACCATATATTTT
>TRBJ2-7|TRBV7-9|once|TRBD2
CASSLAGGPLEQYF
TGTGCCAGCAGCTTAGCGGGAGGGCCTTTAGAGCAGTACTTC
>TRBJ2-7|TRBV29-1|many|TRBD1
CSGGQTSYEQYF
TGCAGCGGGGGACAGACCTCCTACGAGCAGTACTTC
>TRBJ2-7|TRBV7-6|-|-
CASASGDTYEQYF
TGTGCCAGCGCGAGTGGGGATACCTACGAGCAGTACTTC
>TRBJ2-7|TRBV6-1|once|-
CASSEPSKQPYEQYF
TGTGCCAGCAGTGAACCGTCAAAACAACCCTACGAGCAGTACTTC
>TRBJ1-2|TRBV20-1|-|-
CSASTPGIYGYTF
TGCAGTGCTTCCACTCCGGGTATCTATGGCTACACCTTC
>TRBJ2-5|TRBV7-3|-|-
CASSLTGAASGETQYF
TGTGCCAGCAGCTTAACGGGGGCAGCCTCAGGGGAGACCCAGTACTTC
>TRBJ1-1|TRBV7-3|many|-
CASSPREGTEAFF
TGTGCCAGCAGCCCTCGGGAGGGGACTGAAGCTTTCTTT